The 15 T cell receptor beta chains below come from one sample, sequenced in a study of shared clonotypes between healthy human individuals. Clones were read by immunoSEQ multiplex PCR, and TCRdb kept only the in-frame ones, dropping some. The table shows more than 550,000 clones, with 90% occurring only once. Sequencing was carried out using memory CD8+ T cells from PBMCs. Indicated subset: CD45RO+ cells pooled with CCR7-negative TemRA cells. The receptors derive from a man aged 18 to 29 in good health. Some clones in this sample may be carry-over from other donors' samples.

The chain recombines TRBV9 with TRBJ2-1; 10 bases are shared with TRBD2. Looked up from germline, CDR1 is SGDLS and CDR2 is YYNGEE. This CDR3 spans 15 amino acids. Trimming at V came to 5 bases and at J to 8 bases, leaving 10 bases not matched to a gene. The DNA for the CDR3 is TGTGCCAGCAGTTATCCCGGGACTAGCGTCGATGAGCAGTTCTTC. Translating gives CASSYPGTSVDEQFF.

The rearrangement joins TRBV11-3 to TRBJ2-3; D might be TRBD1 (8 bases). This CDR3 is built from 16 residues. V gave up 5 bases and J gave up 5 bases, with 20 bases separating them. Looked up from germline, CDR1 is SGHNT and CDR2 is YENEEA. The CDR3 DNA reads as TGTGCCAGCAGCACCCGACAGGGGAGGGCGGGAGATACGCAGTATTTT. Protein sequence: CASSTRQGRAGDTQYF.

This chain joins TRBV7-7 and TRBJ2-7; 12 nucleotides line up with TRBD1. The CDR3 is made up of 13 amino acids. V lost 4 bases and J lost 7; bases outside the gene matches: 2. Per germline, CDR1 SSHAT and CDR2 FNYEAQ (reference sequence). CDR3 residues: CASSWGQGAEQYF. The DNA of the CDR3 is TGTGCCAGCAGCTGGGGACAGGGGGCGGAGCAGTACTTC.

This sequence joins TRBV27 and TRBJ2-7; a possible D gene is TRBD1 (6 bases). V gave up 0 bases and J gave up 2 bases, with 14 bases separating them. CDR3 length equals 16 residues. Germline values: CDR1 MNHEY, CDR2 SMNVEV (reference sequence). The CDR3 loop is CASSLSGQGSTYEQYF. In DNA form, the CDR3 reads TGTGCCAGCAGTTTATCAGGCCAGGGGTCAACCTACGAGCAGTACTTC.

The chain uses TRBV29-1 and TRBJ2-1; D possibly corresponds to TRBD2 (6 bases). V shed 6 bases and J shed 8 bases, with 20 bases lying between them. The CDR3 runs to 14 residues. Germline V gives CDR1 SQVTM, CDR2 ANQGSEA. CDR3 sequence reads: CSVPSNGRVDEQFF. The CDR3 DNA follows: TGCAGCGTGCCGTCGAACGGGAGAGTCGATGAGCAGTTCTTC.

The CDR3 DNA reads TGTGCCAGTAGTGAGGACATCTCCTACGAGCAGTACTTC. Encoded protein: CASSEDISYEQYF. The chain is built from TRBV19 and TRBJ2-7; tentative D call: TRBD1 (5 bases). Germline values: CDR1 LNHDA, CDR2 SQIVND (reference sequence). The CDR3 length is 13 residues. V was pared by 5 bases and J by 0 bases, with 8 bases between.

CDR3 in DNA: TGCGCCAGCAGCCCCCGGGGGGGACACACGACCGGGGAGCTGTTTTTT. It specifies CASSPRGGHTTGELFF. This chain uses TRBV5-1 with TRBJ2-2; 8 bases are a match to TRBD2. There are 16 residues in the CDR3. The germline V gene has CDR1 SGHRS and CDR2 YFSETQ. V lost 4 bases, J lost 5 bases, and 10 bases stayed unmatched. The variable domain in full, completed from reference TRBV5-1 and TRBJ2-2, reads KAGVTQTPRYLIKTRGQQVTLSCSPISGHRSVSWYQQTPGQGLQFLFEYFSETQRNKGNFPGRFSGRQFSNSRSEMNVSTLELGDSALYLCASSPRGGHTTGELFFGEGSRLTVL.

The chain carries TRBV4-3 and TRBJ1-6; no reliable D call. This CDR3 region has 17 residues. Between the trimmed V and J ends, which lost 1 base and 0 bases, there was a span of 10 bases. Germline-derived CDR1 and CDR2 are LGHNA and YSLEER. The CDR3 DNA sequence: TGCGCCAGCAGCCAAGCTATCGTGACCTCCTATAATTCACCCCTCCACTTT. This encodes CASSQAIVTSYNSPLHF.

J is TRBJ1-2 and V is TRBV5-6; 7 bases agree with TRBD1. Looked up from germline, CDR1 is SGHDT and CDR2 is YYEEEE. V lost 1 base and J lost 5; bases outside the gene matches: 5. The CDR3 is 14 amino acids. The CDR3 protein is CASSLSWGQYGYTF. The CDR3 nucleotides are TGTGCCAGCAGCTTGTCCTGGGGACAGTATGGCTACACCTTC.

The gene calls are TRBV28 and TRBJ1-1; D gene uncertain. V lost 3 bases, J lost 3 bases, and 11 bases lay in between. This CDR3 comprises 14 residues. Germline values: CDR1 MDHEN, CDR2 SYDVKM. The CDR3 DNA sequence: TGTGCCAGCAGTTTTCGAGGCGGATACACTGAAGCTTTCTTT. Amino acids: CASSFRGGYTEAFF. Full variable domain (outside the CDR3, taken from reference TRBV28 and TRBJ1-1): DVKVTQSSRYLVKRTGEKVFLECVQDMDHENMFWYRQDPGLGLRLIYFSYDVKMKEKGDIPEGYSVSREKKERFSLILESASTNQTSMYLCASSFRGGYTEAFFGQGTRLTVV.

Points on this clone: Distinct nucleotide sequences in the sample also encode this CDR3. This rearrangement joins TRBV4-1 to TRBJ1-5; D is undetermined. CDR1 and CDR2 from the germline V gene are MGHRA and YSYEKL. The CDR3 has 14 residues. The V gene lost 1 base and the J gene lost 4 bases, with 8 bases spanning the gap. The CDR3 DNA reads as TGCGCCAGCAGCCAAGTTGGCAGTAATCAGCCCCAGCATTTT. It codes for CASSQVGSNQPQHF.

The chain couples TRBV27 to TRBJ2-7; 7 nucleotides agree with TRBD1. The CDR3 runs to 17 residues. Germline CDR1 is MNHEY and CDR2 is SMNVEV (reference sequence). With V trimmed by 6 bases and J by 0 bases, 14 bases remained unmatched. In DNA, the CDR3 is TGTGCCAGCAGGCCACTCAAGACAGGGTCCAGCTCCTACGAGCAGTACTTC. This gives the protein CASRPLKTGSSSYEQYF.

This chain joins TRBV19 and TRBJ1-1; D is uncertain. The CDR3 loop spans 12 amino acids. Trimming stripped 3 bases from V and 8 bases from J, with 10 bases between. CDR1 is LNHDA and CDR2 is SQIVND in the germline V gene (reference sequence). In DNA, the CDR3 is TGTGCCAGTAGTATGGCCGGGCTAGAAGCTTTCTTT. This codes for CASSMAGLEAFF.

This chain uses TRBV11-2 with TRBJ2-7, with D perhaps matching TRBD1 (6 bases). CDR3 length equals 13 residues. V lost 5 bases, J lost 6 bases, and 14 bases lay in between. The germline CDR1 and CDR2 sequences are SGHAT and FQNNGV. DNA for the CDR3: TGTGCCAGCAGCCCGCGGACAGTCAGCGAGCAGTACTTC. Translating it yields CASSPRTVSEQYF.

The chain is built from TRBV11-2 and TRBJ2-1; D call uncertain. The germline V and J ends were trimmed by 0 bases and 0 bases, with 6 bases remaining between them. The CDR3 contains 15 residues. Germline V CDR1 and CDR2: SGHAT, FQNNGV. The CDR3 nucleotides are TGTGCCAGCAGCTTAGAGCCGAGCTCCTACAATGAGCAGTTCTTC. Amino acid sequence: CASSLEPSSYNEQFF. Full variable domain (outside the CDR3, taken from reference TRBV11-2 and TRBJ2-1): EAGVAQSPRYKIIEKRQSVAFWCNPISGHATLYWYQQILGQGPKLLIQFQNNGVVDDSQLPKDRFSAERLKGVDSTLKIQPAKLEDSAVYLCASSLEPSSYNEQFFGPGTRLTVL.